The 9 T cell receptor beta chains below all came from one sample that was sequenced in a study of T cell responses to AZD1222 COVID-19 vaccine. Some clones are missing from TCRdb's copy, which holds only in-frame ones; the method was immunoSEQ multiplex PCR. The top ten hold 4% to 5% of the sample, which has 85,000 to 90,000 clones, roughly nine tenths seen once. The sample was peripheral blood, taken 28 days after the second AZD1222 dose. All receptors come from an adult who received the AZD1222 COVID-19 vaccine.

The CDR3 DNA sequence: TGTGCCAGCAGTAAGGAGGGCAGCTACGAGCAGTACTTC. This translates into CASSKEGSYEQYF. The rearrangement links TRBV2 to TRBJ2-7; D is perhaps TRBD2 (6 bases). This CDR3 is built from 13 residues. V lost 5 bases, J lost 3 bases, and 11 bases lay in between. From germline, CDR1 is SNHLY and CDR2 FYNNEI.

In DNA, the CDR3 is TGTGCCAGCAGCGCCTCACAGGGGGTTTCACCCCTCCACTTT. It yields the protein CASSASQGVSPLHF. The chain employs TRBV11-2 and TRBJ1-6, with 8 bases matching TRBD1. Losses at the gene ends were 5 bases for V and 9 bases for J; bases not matched to a gene: 6. CDR1 is SGHAT, CDR2 FQNNGV, per germline. The CDR3 spans 14 residues.

V and J are TRBV19 and TRBJ1-1; TRBD1 aligns across 7 bases. Per the germline V gene, CDR1 is LNHDA and CDR2 is SQIVND (reference sequence). The CDR3 is 16 amino acids. V trimming: 4 bases; J trimming: 1 base; junction bases outside the gene matches: 9. In nucleotides, the CDR3 is TGTGCCAGTAGTACGGGACAGAGACTAAAGAACACTGAAGCTTTCTTT. Protein sequence: CASSTGQRLKNTEAFF. Variable domain in full (rest from reference TRBV19 and TRBJ1-1): DGGITQSPKYLFRKEGQNVTLSCEQNLNHDAMYWYRQDPGQGLRLIYYSQIVNDFQKGDIAEGYSVSREKKESFPLTVTSAQKNPTAFYLCASSTGQRLKNTEAFFGQGTRLTVV.

J is TRBJ1-5 and V is TRBV4-1; 7 bases are a match to TRBD1. The CDR3 spans 16 residues. CDR1 and CDR2 from the germline V gene are MGHRA and YSYEKL. V was clipped by 1 base and J by 5 bases; unmatched bases: 8. CDR3: CASSQGGTDNYQPQHF. Here the CDR3 DNA reads TGCGCCAGCAGCCAAGGGGGGACAGACAACTATCAGCCCCAGCATTTT.

The gene calls are TRBV4-2 and TRBJ2-6; D gene ambiguous. The germline CDR1 and CDR2 sequences are LGHNA and YNFKEQ. Deletions cut 1 base from V and 2 bases from J, with 9 bases between. This CDR3 spans 16 amino acids. CDR3: CASSQVLGPGANVLTF. DNA for the CDR3: TGTGCCAGCAGCCAAGTCTTGGGTCCTGGGGCCAACGTCCTGACTTTC.

This sequence joins TRBV15 and TRBJ1-1; D is uncertain. Germline CDR1 is LNHNV and CDR2 is YYDKDF (reference sequence). The CDR3 consists of 13 residues. Trimming removed 4 bases at V and 8 bases at J, with 14 bases between. CDR3 residues: CATSTLGVGEAFF. CDR3 bases: TGTGCCACCAGCACCCTAGGCGTAGGGGAAGCTTTCTTT.

The chain's CDR3 is CASSWDIGSPQHF. The CDR3 DNA follows: TGTGCCAGCAGTTGGGACATCGGGTCTCCCCAGCATTTT. V usage is TRBV2 and J usage is TRBJ1-5; tentatively, D is TRBD1 (6 bases). V was shortened by 5 bases and J by 10 bases, with 15 bases between the two germline ends. CDR3 length: 13 residues. From germline, CDR1 is SNHLY and CDR2 FYNNEI. The entire variable domain, with the rest obtained from reference TRBV2 and TRBJ1-5, is as follows: EPEVTQTPSHQVTQMGQEVILRCVPISNHLYFYWYRQILGQKVEFLVSFYNNEISEKSEIFDDQFSVERPDGSNFTLKIRSTKLEDSAMYFCASSWDIGSPQHFGDGTRLSIL.

CDR3: CASRLQGSVTMANTF. The CDR3 region has the DNA TGTGCCAGCAGACTACAGGGCTCCGTAACTATGGCTAACACCTTC. The chain combines TRBV27 with TRBJ1-2; D possibly corresponds to TRBD1 (6 bases). CDR3 length: 15 amino acids. Germline CDR1 is MNHEY and CDR2 is SMNVEV (reference sequence). V gave up 6 bases and J gave up 12 bases, with 26 bases separating them.

This chain links TRBV5-1 with TRBJ1-1; perhaps TRBD1 as D (5 bases). Germline V gives CDR1 SGHRS, CDR2 YFSETQ. There are 14 residues in the CDR3. Trimming pared 0 bases from V and 1 base from J, leaving 7 bases between. The CDR3 sequence: CASSLVGANTEAFF. The CDR3 DNA reads TGCGCCAGCAGCTTGGTTGGGGCGAACACTGAAGCTTTCTTT.